The rows below give T cell receptor beta chains drawn from one sample of a study of cytomegalovirus exposure and HLA in healthy donors. Some clones are missing from TCRdb's copy, which holds only in-frame ones; the method was immunoSEQ multiplex PCR. The repertoire has about 140,000 clones, 70% to 80% of them found once; the top ten carry 4.5% to 5%. The material sequenced was PBMCs. The receptors were sampled from a woman aged 50 to 60 in good health and CMV-seronegative. Both conserved end residues are trimmed from each CDR3. Size tells how often a clone was seen (once, few, many) or the class of an expanded clone, and some rows leave it out.

.,13,TRBV5-1,ASSLAAKAGGGYT
.,13,TRBV11-2,ASRLWDSPAGGYT
once,13,TRBV4-1,ASRRQESDTGELF
.,11,TRBV6-5,ASSSGVGNTIY
.,13,TRBV5-6,ASSLGIGENSPLH
.,15,TRBV2,ASSDVTGRGSSYEQY
few,15,TRBV5-1,ASSSARTGRFTDTQY
many,13,TRBV18,ASSPTGGSYTEAF
.,13,TRBV18,ASSRQGDTNEKLF
.,13,TRBV9,ASSPRTSASNEQF
few,12,TRBV30,AWSARGGYQPQH
.,15,TRBV7-9,ASSYGTSGGAGETQY
few,10,TRBV15,ATSRDRQPQH
.,10,TRBV29-1,STGTSGGIQY
.,12,TRBV6-5,ASSQGGSGNTIY
.,12,TRBV5-6,ASSLQGLPNIQY
.,12,TRBV19,ASSIDRANSPLH
few,9,TRBV20-1,SAAGRETQY
.,13,TRBV2,ASSELSQGRYGYT
once,11,TRBV19,ASSRDRGYEQY
.,13,TRBV6-1,ASSEPRGVQETQY
once,13,TRBV5-5,ASTLPRGRNNEQF
.,11,TRBV5-1,ASSSGQGAGAF
.,14,TRBV5-1,ASSSPDREVTGELF
.,12,TRBV6-5,ASSETGGQETQY
.,11,TRBV18,ASSPPDMFSLH
.,13,TRBV7-9,ASSLEAGGRGEQF
.,11,TRBV6-6,ASSYTGEQPQH
.,12,TRBV27,ASSSTGLNTEAF
.,12,TRBV7-9,ASSLTVPYYGYT
.,11,TRBV9,ASSVGPEEAQH
.,13,TRBV6-5,ASSPTRQNNSPLH
.,13,TRBV6-6,ASSPKGFAKNIQY
.,15,TRBV27,ASSWGDQGAGANVLT
.,12,TRBV4-1,ASSQAGTGDGYT
.,14,TRBV6-4,ASSDSGQSGANVLT
.,12,TRBV29-1,SVSFRLSDYGYT
.,13,TRBV6-5,ASSYSYGSGEKLF
.,15,TRBV5-6,ASSLRSYGSGANVLT
few,13,TRBV4-1,ASSQTSGGPYEQY
.,13,TRBV2,ASGDTFSGANVLT
.,13,TRBV7-2,ASSLMAGSNEKLF
.,14,TRBV4-1,ASSQIPYPGGTEAF
.,13,TRBV9,ASSYRQGNTGELF
.,11,TRBV2,ASSGTRNTEAF